This T cell receptor beta chain came from a study of blood T cell repertoires in COVID-19. V lost 5 bases, J lost 5 bases, and 7 bases stayed unmatched. CDR1 is LNHDA, CDR2 SQIVND, per germline (reference sequence). The CDR3 extends over 14 amino acids. Assay used: immunoSEQ multiplex PCR; TCRdb lists only in-frame clones, some missing. The data contain 60,000 to 70,000 clones, more than 75% of them singletons. The chain has TRBV19 and TRBJ2-5, with 8 positions matching TRBD1. The sequenced material came from peripheral blood. The origin of this receptor is a man between 40 and 49 years old with COVID-19, enrolled during active disease. The CDR3 region is CASSPKTGAETQYF. The CDR3 DNA is TGTGCCAGTAGTCCAAAGACAGGGGCCGAGACCCAGTACTTC.